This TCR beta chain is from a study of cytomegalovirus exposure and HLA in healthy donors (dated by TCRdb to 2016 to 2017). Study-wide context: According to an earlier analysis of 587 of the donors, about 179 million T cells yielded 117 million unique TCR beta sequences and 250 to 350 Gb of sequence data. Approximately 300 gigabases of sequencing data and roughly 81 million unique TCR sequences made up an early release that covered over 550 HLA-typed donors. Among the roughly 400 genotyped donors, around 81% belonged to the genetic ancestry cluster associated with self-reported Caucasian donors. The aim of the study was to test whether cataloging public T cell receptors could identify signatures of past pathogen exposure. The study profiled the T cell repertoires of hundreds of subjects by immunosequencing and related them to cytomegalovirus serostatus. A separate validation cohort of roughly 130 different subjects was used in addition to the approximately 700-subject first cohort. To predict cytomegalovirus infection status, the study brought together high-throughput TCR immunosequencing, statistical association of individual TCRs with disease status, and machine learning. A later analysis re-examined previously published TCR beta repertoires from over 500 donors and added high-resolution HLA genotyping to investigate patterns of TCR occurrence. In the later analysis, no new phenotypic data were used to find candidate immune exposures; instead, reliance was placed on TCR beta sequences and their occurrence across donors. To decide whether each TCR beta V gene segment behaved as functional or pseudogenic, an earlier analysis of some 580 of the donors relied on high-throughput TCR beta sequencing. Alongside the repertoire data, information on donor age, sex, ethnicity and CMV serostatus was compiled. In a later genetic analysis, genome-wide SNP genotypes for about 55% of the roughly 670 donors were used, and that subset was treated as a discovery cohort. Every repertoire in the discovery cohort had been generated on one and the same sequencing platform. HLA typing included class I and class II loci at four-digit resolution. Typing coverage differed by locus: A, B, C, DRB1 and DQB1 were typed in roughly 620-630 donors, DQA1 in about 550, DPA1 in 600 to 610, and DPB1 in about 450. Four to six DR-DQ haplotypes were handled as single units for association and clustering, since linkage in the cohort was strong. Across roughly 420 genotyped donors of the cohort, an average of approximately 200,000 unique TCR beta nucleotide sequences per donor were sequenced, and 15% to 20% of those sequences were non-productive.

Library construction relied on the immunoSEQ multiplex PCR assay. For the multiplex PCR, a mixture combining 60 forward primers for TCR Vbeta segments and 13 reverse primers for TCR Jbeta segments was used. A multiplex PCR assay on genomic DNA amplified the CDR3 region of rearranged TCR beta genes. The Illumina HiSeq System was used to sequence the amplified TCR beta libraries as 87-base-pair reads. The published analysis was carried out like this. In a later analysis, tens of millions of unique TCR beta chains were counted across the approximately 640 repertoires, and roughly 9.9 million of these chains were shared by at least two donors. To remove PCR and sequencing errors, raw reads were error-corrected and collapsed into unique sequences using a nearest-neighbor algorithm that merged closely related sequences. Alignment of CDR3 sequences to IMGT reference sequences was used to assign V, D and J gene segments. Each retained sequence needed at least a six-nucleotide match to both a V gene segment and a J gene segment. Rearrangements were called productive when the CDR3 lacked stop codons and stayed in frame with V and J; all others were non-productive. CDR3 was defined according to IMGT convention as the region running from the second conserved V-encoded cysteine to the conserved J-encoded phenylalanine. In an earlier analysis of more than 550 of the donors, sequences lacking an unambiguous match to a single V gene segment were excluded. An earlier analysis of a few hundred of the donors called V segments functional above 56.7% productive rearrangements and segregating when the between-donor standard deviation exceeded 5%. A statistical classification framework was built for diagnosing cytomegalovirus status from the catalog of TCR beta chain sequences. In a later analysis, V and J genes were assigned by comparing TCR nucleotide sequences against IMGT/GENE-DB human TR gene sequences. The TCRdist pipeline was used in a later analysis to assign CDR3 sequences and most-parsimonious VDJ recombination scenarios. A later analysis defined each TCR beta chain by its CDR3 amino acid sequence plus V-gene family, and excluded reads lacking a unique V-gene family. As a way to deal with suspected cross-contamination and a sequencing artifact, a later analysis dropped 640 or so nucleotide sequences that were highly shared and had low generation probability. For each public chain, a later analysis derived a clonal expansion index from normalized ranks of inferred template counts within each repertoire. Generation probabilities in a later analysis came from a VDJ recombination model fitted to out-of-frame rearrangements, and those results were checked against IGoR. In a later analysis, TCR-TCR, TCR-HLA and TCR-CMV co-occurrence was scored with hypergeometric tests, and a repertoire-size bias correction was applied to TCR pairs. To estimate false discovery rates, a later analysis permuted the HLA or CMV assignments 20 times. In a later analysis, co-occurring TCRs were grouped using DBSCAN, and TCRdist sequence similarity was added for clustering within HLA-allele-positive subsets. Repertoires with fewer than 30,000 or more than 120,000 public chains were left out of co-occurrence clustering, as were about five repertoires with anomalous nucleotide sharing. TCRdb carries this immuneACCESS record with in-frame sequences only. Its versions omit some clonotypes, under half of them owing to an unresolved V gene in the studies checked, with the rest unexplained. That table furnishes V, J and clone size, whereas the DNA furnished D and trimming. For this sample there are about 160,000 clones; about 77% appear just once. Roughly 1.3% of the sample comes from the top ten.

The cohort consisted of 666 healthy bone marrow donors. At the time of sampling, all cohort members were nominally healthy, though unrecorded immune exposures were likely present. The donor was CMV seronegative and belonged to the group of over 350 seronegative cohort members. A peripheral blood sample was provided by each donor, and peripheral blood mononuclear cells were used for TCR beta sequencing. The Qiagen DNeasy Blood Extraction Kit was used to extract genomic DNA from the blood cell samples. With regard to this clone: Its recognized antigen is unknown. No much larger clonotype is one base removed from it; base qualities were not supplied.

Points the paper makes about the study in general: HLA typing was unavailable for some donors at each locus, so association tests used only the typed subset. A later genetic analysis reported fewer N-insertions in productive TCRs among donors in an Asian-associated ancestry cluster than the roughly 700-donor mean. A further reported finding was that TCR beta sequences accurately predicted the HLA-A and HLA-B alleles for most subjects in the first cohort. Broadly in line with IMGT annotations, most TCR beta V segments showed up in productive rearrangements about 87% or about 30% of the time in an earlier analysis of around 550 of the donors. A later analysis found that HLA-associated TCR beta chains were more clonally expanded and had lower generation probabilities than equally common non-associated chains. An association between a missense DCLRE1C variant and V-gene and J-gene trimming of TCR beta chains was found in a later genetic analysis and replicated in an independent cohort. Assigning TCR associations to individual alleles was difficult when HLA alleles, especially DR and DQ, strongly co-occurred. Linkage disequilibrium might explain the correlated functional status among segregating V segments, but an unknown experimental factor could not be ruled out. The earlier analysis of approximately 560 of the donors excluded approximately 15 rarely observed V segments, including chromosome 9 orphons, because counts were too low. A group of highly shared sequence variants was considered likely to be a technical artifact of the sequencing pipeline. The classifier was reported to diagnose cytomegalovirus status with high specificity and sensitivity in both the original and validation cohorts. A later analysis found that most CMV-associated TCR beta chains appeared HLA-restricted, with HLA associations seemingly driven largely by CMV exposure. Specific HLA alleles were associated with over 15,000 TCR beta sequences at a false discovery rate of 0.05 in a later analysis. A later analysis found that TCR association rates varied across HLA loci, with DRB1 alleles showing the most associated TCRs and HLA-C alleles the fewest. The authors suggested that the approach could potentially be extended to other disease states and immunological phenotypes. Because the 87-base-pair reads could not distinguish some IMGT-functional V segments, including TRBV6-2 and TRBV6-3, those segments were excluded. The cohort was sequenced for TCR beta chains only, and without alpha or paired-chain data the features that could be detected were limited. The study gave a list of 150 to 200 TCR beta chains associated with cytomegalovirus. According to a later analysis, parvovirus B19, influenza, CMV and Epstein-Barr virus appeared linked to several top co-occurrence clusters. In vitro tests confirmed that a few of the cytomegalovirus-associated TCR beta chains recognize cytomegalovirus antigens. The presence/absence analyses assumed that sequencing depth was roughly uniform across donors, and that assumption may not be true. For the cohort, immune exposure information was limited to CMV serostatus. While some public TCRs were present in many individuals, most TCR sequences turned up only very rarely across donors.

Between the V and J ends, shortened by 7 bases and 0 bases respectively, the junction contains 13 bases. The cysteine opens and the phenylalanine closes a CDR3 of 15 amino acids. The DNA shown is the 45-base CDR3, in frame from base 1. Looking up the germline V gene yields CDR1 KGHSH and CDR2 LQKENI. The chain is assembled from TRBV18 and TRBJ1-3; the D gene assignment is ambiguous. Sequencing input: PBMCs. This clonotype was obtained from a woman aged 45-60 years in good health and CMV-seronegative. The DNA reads TGTGCCAGCTTCTTACACAGAAACTCTGGAAACACCATATATTTT. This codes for CASFLHRNSGNTIYF.